This passage covers 31 T cell receptor beta chains from one sample sequenced in a study of CD8 T cells in ankylosing spondylitis. One entry per CDR3 protein, called by TCRdb with MiXCR from the 5' RACE reads. The data show approximately 290,000 distinct CDR3 sequences, about a fifth seen once. Sequenced: blood, either unsorted or a sorted T cell fraction (not recorded which). The receptors were sampled from a female donor with ankylosing spondylitis or in good health (not recorded which).

This clonotype has more than one count but fewer than ten. The chain is built from TRBV7-2 and TRBJ2-4, with no clear D. CDR3 length: 15 amino acids. The V end lost 3 bases, the J end lost 1 base, and 10 bases lay between the germline ends. CDR1 SGHTA and CDR2 FQGNSA come from the germline V gene. DNA for the CDR3: TGTGCCAGCAGCTTTACCAATTCGGCCAAAAACATTCAGTACTTC. Amino acids: CASSFTNSAKNIQYF.

The chain uses TRBV6-2 or TRBV6-3 and TRBJ2-3, with 7 nucleotides matching TRBD2. V shed 10 bases, J shed 2 bases, and the junction held 6 bases outside the gene matches. Germline assignment: CDR1 MNHEY and CDR2 SVGEGT. This CDR3 spans 13 amino acids. The DNA of the CDR3 is TGTGCCACCGGCGGGACTAACACAGATACGCAGTATTTT. Amino acid sequence: CATGGTNTDTQYF.

This clonotype has more than one count but fewer than ten. The rearrangement links TRBV7-2 to TRBJ1-2; D is unresolved. The germline V and J ends were trimmed by 5 bases and 4 bases, with 11 bases remaining between them. Germline loops: CDR1 SGHTA, CDR2 FQGNSA. The CDR3 extends over 13 amino acids. The CDR3 loop reads CASSDVRVYGYTF. The CDR3 nucleotides read TGTGCCAGCAGCGATGTAAGGGTCTATGGCTACACCTTC.

This chain connects TRBV11-3 to TRBJ2-2; D remains unclear. Germline CDR1 and CDR2: SGHNT and YENEEA. Deletions cut 5 bases from V and 7 bases from J, with 11 bases between. This CDR3 has 13 amino acids. This chain's CDR3 is CASSRSEIGELFF. DNA of the CDR3: TGTGCCAGCAGCCGAAGTGAAATCGGGGAGCTGTTTTTT.

V is TRBV28 and J is TRBJ2-1, with D possibly TRBD2 on 6 matching bases. CDR1 MDHEN and CDR2 SYDVKM come from the germline V gene. This CDR3 has 13 residues. Trimming left V 6 bases short and J 9 bases short, with 15 bases between. CDR3 protein: CASRGLRAGEQFF. CDR3 bases: TGTGCCAGCAGGGGATTAAGAGCGGGTGAGCAGTTCTTC.

At least ten counts were recorded for this clonotype. V gene TRBV6-1 combines with J gene TRBJ2-5; 9 nucleotides align to TRBD1. Germline CDR1 and CDR2: MNHNS and SASEGT. There are 17 residues in the CDR3. Trimming took 6 bases from V and 1 from J; bases not matched to a gene: 12. This CDR3 reads CASRPSSGTGTQETQYF. CDR3 DNA: TGTGCCAGCAGACCCTCGTCCGGGACAGGGACCCAAGAGACCCAGTACTTC.

The chain uses TRBV11-3 and TRBJ2-1; 10 bases agree with TRBD2. Germline lookup yields CDR1 SGHNT and CDR2 YENEEA. This CDR3 spans 13 amino acids. V was pared by 4 bases and J by 9 bases, with 3 bases of the junction left unmatched. CDR3: CASSSLAGAEQFF. The CDR3 bases are TGTGCCAGCAGCTCCCTAGCGGGAGCTGAGCAGTTCTTC.

The J gene is TRBJ2-7, the V gene TRBV6-2 or TRBV6-3, with a weak D call TRBD2 (6 bases). Trimming cost V 8 bases and J 2 bases, with 19 bases left between them. Germline V gives CDR1 MNHEY, CDR2 SVGEGT. This CDR3 contains 15 residues. CDR3 sequence reads: CASGEAAPATYEQYF. The DNA for the CDR3 is TGTGCCAGCGGGGAGGCCGCCCCAGCAACCTACGAGCAGTACTTC.

The sample holds a few counts of this clonotype. V usage is TRBV5-1 and J usage is TRBJ2-1; D not certain. The V gene's germline CDR1 is SGHRS and CDR2 YFSETQ. CDR3 size: 15 residues. Trimming stripped 2 bases from V and 3 bases from J, with 12 bases between. The CDR3 DNA is TGCGCCAGCAGCTTCGTACTCTCCGGCTACAATGAGCAGTTCTTC. Its protein is CASSFVLSGYNEQFF.

This chain links TRBV7-2 with TRBJ2-1; 12 bases are a match to TRBD2. With V trimmed by 4 bases and J by 6 bases, 7 bases remained unmatched. CDR1 is SGHTA and CDR2 is FQGNSA in the germline V gene. This CDR3 spans 16 amino acids. In nucleotides, the CDR3 is TGTGCCAGCAGCTCCCCACTAGCGGGAGGCCTCAATGAGCAGTTCTTC. Translated: CASSSPLAGGLNEQFF.

This clonotype showed up just a few times. The gene calls are TRBV20-1 and TRBJ2-1; 12 bases align to TRBD1. The CDR3 is 15 amino acids. Per the germline V gene, CDR1 is DFQATT and CDR2 is SNEGSKA (reference sequence). Germline trimming cut 0 bases from V and 6 bases from J; bases unmatched to any gene: 3. CDR3 protein: CSARDRDRGLNEQFF. CDR3 sequence (DNA): TGCAGTGCTAGAGACCGGGACAGGGGGCTCAATGAGCAGTTCTTC.

There are a few counts of this clonotype. The rearrangement links TRBV9 to TRBJ2-1; 9 bases agree with TRBD2. V lost 4 bases to trimming and J lost 5 bases; unmatched junction nucleotides: 4. Germline V lookup: CDR1 SGDLS, CDR2 YYNGEE. The CDR3 contains 14 residues. CDR3 in amino acids: CASSTLAGDNEQFF. The CDR3 DNA reads as TGTGCCAGCAGCACCTTAGCGGGGGACAATGAGCAGTTCTTC.

With respect to this clonotype: The junction shows a germline mismatch at one end, possibly a read error. J is TRBJ2-7 and V is TRBV4-3; D possibly corresponds to TRBD1 (5 bases). CDR1 is LGHNA, CDR2 YSLEER, per germline. This CDR3 spans 14 amino acids. The CDR3 sequence: CASSQGDRAYEQCF. CDR3 bases: TGCGCCAGCAGCCAAGGTGACAGAGCCTACGAGCAGTGCTTC.

The rearrangement links TRBV20-1 to TRBJ1-4; TRBD1 agrees at 8 bases. This CDR3 region has 13 residues. Germline CDR1 is DFQATT and CDR2 is SNEGSKA (reference sequence). The junction had 2 bases not matched to a gene; V was cut back by 5 bases and J by 3 bases. In DNA form, the CDR3 reads TGCAGTGCTCCGACAGGGGCTAATGAAAAACTGTTTTTT. Protein product: CSAPTGANEKLFF.

This clonotype was detected only a few times. This sequence joins TRBV5-1 and TRBJ2-7; TRBD1 agrees at 8 bases. The CDR3 runs to 14 residues. In germline, CDR1 is SGHRS, CDR2 YFSETQ. After removal of 4 bases from V and 2 bases from J, the junction contained 5 bases not matched to a gene. CDR3 bases: TGCGCCAGCAGCCTACAGGGGGAAACCTACGAGCAGTACTTC. It translates to CASSLQGETYEQYF. Together with reference TRBV5-1 and TRBJ2-7, the CDR3 gives the full variable domain: KAGVTQTPRYLIKTRGQQVTLSCSPISGHRSVSWYQQTPGQGLQFLFEYFSETQRNKGNFPGRFSGRQFSNSRSEMNVSTLELGDSALYLCASSLQGETYEQYFGPGTRLTVT.

The chain employs TRBV6-5 and TRBJ1-6, with TRBD1 matching 7 bases. The CDR3 has 17 residues. The germline gives CDR1 MNHEY, CDR2 SVGAGI. Germline trimming cut 4 bases from V and 7 bases from J; bases unmatched to any gene: 13. In DNA, the CDR3 is TGTGCCAGCAGTTTGGGAGGGGGCGGAACTACCAATTCACCCCTCCACTTT. It specifies CASSLGGGGTTNSPLHF.

This clonotype has at least ten counts. The CDR3 protein is CASSPADWNSYEQYF. CDR3 coding DNA: TGCGCCAGCAGTCCCGCAGACTGGAACTCCTACGAGCAGTACTTC. The gene calls are TRBV10-2 and TRBJ2-7; no clear D gene. Germline V gene data show CDR1 as WSHSY and CDR2 as SAAADI. The V end was cut by 5 bases, the J end by 0 bases, with 14 bases between. This CDR3 region has 15 residues.

The chain links TRBV6-5 to TRBJ2-3, with 9 bases identical to TRBD1. V was pared by 4 bases and J by 3 bases, with 8 bases of the junction left unmatched. The CDR3 extends over 16 amino acids. In germline, CDR1 is MNHEY, CDR2 SVGAGI. CDR3 sequence: CASSSPTGGGTDTQYF. In DNA, the CDR3 is TGTGCCAGCAGTTCTCCGACAGGGGGAGGTACAGATACGCAGTATTTT.

The chain is built from TRBV2 and TRBJ2-3; maybe TRBD1 (5 bases). This CDR3 region has 15 residues. The V end was cut by 8 bases, the J end by 1 base, with 16 bases between. Germline CDR1 SNHLY, CDR2 FYNNEI. The CDR3 spells CASGVRAPGTDTQYF. The CDR3 DNA reads as TGTGCCAGCGGCGTCAGGGCCCCCGGCACAGATACGCAGTATTTT.

The genes are TRBV5-1 and TRBJ1-1; TRBD1 is a possible D gene (5 bases). V was trimmed by 0 bases and J by 1 base, leaving 13 bases between them. Germline-derived CDR1 and CDR2 are SGHRS and YFSETQ. This CDR3 region has 16 residues. The CDR3 DNA reads TGCGCCAGCAGCTTGGCCGGTCAGGGACGGAACACTGAAGCTTTCTTT. The encoded protein is CASSLAGQGRNTEAFF.

The chain links TRBV6-5 to TRBJ1-6; 7 bases map to TRBD1. V gave up 0 bases and J gave up 6 bases; unmatched junction bases: 5. Germline loops: CDR1 MNHEY, CDR2 SVGAGI. This CDR3 contains 16 residues. CDR3: CASSYSLGQSNSPLHF. The DNA for the CDR3 is TGTGCCAGCAGTTACTCGTTGGGACAGAGTAATTCACCCCTCCACTTT.

In DNA form, the CDR3 reads TGTGCCAGCAGCACCCGACGTGGCTGGGATGAGCAGTTCTTC. Residues: CASSTRRGWDEQFF. This chain connects TRBV6-2 or TRBV6-3 to TRBJ2-1; no reliable D call. CDR3 size: 14 residues. Trimming removed 6 bases at V and 8 bases at J, with 17 bases between. CDR1 is MNHEY and CDR2 is SVGEGT in the germline V gene.

The chain is built from TRBV7-9 and TRBJ2-7; 8 bases are a match to TRBD2. The V segment lost 5 bases and the J segment 0 bases; nucleotides outside the gene matches: 6. Germline-derived CDR1 and CDR2 are SEHNR and FQNEAQ (reference sequence). The CDR3 spans 15 residues. CDR3 loop: CASSRSGSYSYEQYF. The DNA of the CDR3 is TGTGCCAGCAGCAGGAGCGGGAGCTACTCCTACGAGCAGTACTTC. The full variable domain, its missing parts supplied by reference TRBV7-9 and TRBJ2-7, is DTGVSQNPRHKITKRGQNVTFRCDPISEHNRLYWYRQTLGQGPEFLTYFQNEAQLEKSRLLSDRFSAERPKGSFSTLEIQRTEQGDSAMYLCASSRSGSYSYEQYFGPGTRLTVT.

This rearrangement joins TRBV20-1 to TRBJ2-1; TRBD2 matches 8 bases. Germline CDR1 reads DFQATT; CDR2 reads SNEGSKA (reference sequence). The CDR3 has 14 residues. Unmatched junction bases numbered 5, after V lost 6 bases and J lost 1 base. The CDR3 DNA follows: TGCAGTGCGGGGCGGGAGGAGTCCTACAATGAGCAGTTCTTC. It encodes CSAGREESYNEQFF.

This clonotype was found many times. This sequence joins TRBV6-1 and TRBJ1-1; a possible D gene is TRBD1 (5 bases). The length of the CDR3 is 14 residues. Looked up from germline, CDR1 is MNHNS and CDR2 is SASEGT. The germline V and J ends were trimmed by 7 bases and 4 bases, with 16 bases remaining between them. The CDR3 region has the DNA TGTGCCAGCACCTTGGACAATCTGGGCACTGAAGCTTTCTTT. It encodes CASTLDNLGTEAFF.

This clonotype appeared once. V gene TRBV6-1 combines with J gene TRBJ2-1; maybe TRBD2 (6 bases). This CDR3 is 17 amino acids long. Trimming shortened V by 3 bases and J by 4 bases, and 19 bases separated the two germline ends. The germline V gene encodes CDR1 MNHNS and CDR2 SASEGT. The CDR3 region has the DNA TGTGCCAGCAGTGAGCCCGGGACTCCTGAGGGTTACAATGAGCAGTTCTTC. It translates to CASSEPGTPEGYNEQFF.

This clonotype was counted only a few times. The chain is built from TRBV27 and TRBJ2-5, with D possibly being TRBD2 (6 bases). Germline V gene data show CDR1 as MNHEY and CDR2 as SMNVEV (reference sequence). Trimming shortened V by 6 bases and J by 5 bases, and 16 bases separated the two germline ends. The CDR3 sequence is 14 residues long. Here the CDR3 reads CASSRLESRETQYF. Written as DNA, the CDR3 is TGTGCCAGCAGCAGACTAGAGTCTCGGGAGACCCAGTACTTC.

This chain links TRBV7-3 with TRBJ1-1, with a weak D call TRBD1 (6 bases). CDR1 is SGHTA and CDR2 is FQGTGA in the germline V gene. The ends were cut back, 5 bases at V and 3 bases at J, with 10 bases in the middle. This CDR3 has 13 residues. CDR3 loop: CASSRGHDTEAFF. CDR3 sequence (DNA): TGTGCCAGCAGCAGGGGACACGACACTGAAGCTTTCTTT.

This clonotype was found many times. The V call is TRBV29-1, the J call TRBJ1-4, with a weak D call TRBD1 (6 bases). Germline V CDR1 and CDR2: SQVTM, ANQGSEA. The V gene lost 7 bases and the J gene lost 7 bases, with 16 bases spanning the gap. The CDR3 totals 13 residues. For the CDR3, the DNA is TGCAGCGGAGGGACAACCAAGGGTGAAAAACTGTTTTTT. The encoded protein is CSGGTTKGEKLFF.

This clonotype was found a few times. The V call is TRBV19, the J call TRBJ2-3, with a possible D match to TRBD2 (6 bases). Germline V gene sequence: CDR1 LNHDA, CDR2 SQIVND (reference sequence). The V end lost 6 bases, the J end lost 2 bases, and 12 bases lay between the germline ends. The CDR3 consists of 14 residues. The CDR3 loop reads CASRVAAYTDTQYF. For the CDR3, the DNA is TGTGCCAGTAGAGTAGCGGCCTACACAGATACGCAGTATTTT. Full variable domain (outside the CDR3, taken from reference TRBV19 and TRBJ2-3): DGGITQSPKYLFRKEGQNVTLSCEQNLNHDAMYWYRQDPGQGLRLIYYSQIVNDFQKGDIAEGYSVSREKKESFPLTVTSAQKNPTAFYLCASRVAAYTDTQYFGPGTRLTVL.

The chain has TRBV12-3 or TRBV12-4 and TRBJ2-3; 8 nucleotides agree with TRBD2. Trimming at V came to 3 bases and at J to 3 bases, leaving 5 bases not matched to a gene. The CDR3 runs 15 residues. The CDR3 region is CASSFNSGATDTQYF. The CDR3 coding sequence is TGTGCCAGCAGTTTTAATAGCGGGGCAACAGATACGCAGTATTTT.